Listed below are T cell receptor beta chains from one sample, sequenced in a study of vaccination and CD4 T cells after COVID-19. MiXCR, applied by TCRdb to the PCR reads, yields one record per CDR3 protein. The sample lists 20,000 to 25,000 distinct CDR3 sequences; 50% to 65% were seen once. The antigens for these receptors are not known. Sequencing was performed on CD4+ T cells from blood, cultured in vitro. Receptors originate from a human donor who had recovered from COVID-19. Each CDR3 is given with its conserved first and last residue. A D gene is named only where the DNA matches it firmly. Clone sizes are given selectively: once, few, many, or a class where the clone is expanded.

j_call | v_call | clone_size | d_call | cdr3_aa | cdr3_nt
TRBJ1-5 | TRBV7-2 | few | - | CASSLLDQPQHF | TGTGCCAGCAGCTTATTGGATCAGCCCCAGCATTTT
TRBJ2-3 | TRBV5-6 | few | TRBD2 | CASREGLAGTDTQYF | TGTGCCAGCAGGGAAGGACTAGCGGGCACAGATACGCAGTATTTT
TRBJ1-2 | TRBV7-9 | few | TRBD1 | CASSLRTGDGYTF | TGTGCCAGCAGCTTACGGACAGGGGATGGCTACACCTTC
TRBJ1-2 | TRBV6-1 | - | TRBD1 | CASSQTGDYGYTF | TGTGCCAGCAGCCAGACAGGGGACTATGGCTACACCTTC
TRBJ1-1 | TRBV6-4 | few | - | CASSDRVGTEAFF | TGTGCCAGCAGTGACCGGGTGGGCACTGAAGCTTTCTTT
TRBJ2-7 | TRBV20-1 | - | TRBD2 | CSAGREGDSSYEQYF | TGCAGCGCCGGGCGGGAGGGCGACTCCTCCTACGAGCAGTACTTC
TRBJ2-7 | TRBV5-4 | - | TRBD1 | CASSLRDSGEQYF | TGTGCCAGCAGCCTCCGGGACAGCGGCGAGCAGTACTTC
TRBJ2-3 | TRBV6-2/TRBV6-3 | - | TRBD2 | CASRRGSAEIGRPDTQYF | TGTGCCAGCAGACGCGGGAGCGCGGAAATCGGGCGACCAGATACGCAGTATTTT
TRBJ2-7 | TRBV19 | - | - | CASSIDSNYEQYF | TGTGCCAGTAGTATCGACAGTAACTACGAGCAGTACTTC
TRBJ2-7 | TRBV2 | - | - | CASSETCYEQYF | TGTGCCAGCAGTGAAACCTGTTACGAGCAGTACTTC
TRBJ1-1 | TRBV7-9 | - | - | CASSPPSDTEAFF | TGTGCCAGCAGCCCCCCTTCAGACACTGAAGCTTTCTTT
TRBJ1-4 | TRBV27 | - | TRBD1 | CASSPRTGIEEKLFF | TGTGCCAGCAGTCCTCGGACAGGGATTGAGGAAAAACTGTTTTTT
TRBJ1-2 | TRBV27 | - | - | CASRRGGSQLNYGYTF | TGTGCCAGCAGACGGGGGGGCAGTCAACTAAACTATGGCTACACCTTC
TRBJ1-2 | TRBV27 | once | TRBD1 | CASSPGPSWDREDGYTF | TGTGCCAGCAGTCCCGGACCCTCTTGGGACAGGGAGGATGGCTACACCTTC
TRBJ1-3 | TRBV7-2 | - | - | CASSYRSSGNTIYF | TGTGCCAGCAGCTACAGGTCCTCTGGAAACACCATATATTTT
TRBJ1-2 | TRBV5-1 | - | - | CASRVWAESNYGYTF | TGCGCCAGCAGGGTCTGGGCCGAATCTAACTATGGCTACACCTTC
TRBJ2-1 | TRBV15 | few | - | CATSRDIGGNYNEQFF | TGTGCCACCAGCAGAGATATCGGCGGGAACTACAATGAGCAGTTCTTC
TRBJ1-1 | TRBV15 | - | - | CATSRGGISEAFF | TGTGCCACCAGCAGAGGAGGCATTTCTGAAGCTTTCTTT
TRBJ1-2 | TRBV7-8 | few | - | CASSLGTINYGYTF | TGTGCCAGCAGCTTAGGGACAATTAACTATGGCTACACCTTC
TRBJ1-2 | TRBV7-9 | few | - | CASSAVGTNYGYTF | TGTGCCAGCAGCGCCGTAGGGACCAACTATGGCTACACCTTC
TRBJ1-2 | TRBV20-1 | - | TRBD1 | CSADREAYGYTF | TGCAGTGCCGACAGGGAGGCCTATGGCTACACCTTC
TRBJ1-5 | TRBV19 | - | - | CASSTGLLSNQPQHF | TGTGCCAGTAGTACCGGACTGCTTAGCAATCAGCCCCAGCATTTT
TRBJ2-1 | TRBV28 | - | TRBD2 | CASSPYLLAGRANNEQFF | TGTGCCAGCAGTCCATACTTACTAGCGGGGAGGGCTAACAATGAGCAGTTCTTC
TRBJ2-5 | TRBV9 | - | - | CASSEGREVRETQYF | TGTGCCAGCAGCGAAGGCAGGGAGGTTCGAGAGACCCAGTACTTC
TRBJ2-2 | TRBV15 | - | TRBD1 | CATSRGQGATGELFF | TGTGCCACCAGCAGAGGACAGGGGGCCACCGGGGAGCTGTTTTTT
TRBJ2-7 | TRBV10-3 | - | - | CASTAGPAYEQYF | TGTGCCAGCACAGCGGGCCCTGCCTACGAGCAGTACTTC